This T cell receptor beta chain is from a study of control samples from healthy donors and cancer patients. CDR1 is MNHEY and CDR2 is SVGAGI in the germline V gene. V gave up 6 bases and J gave up 7 bases; unmatched junction bases: 8. The CDR3 consists of 14 residues. TCRdb keeps only in-frame clones here, not all; method: immunoSEQ multiplex PCR. The table shows about 120,000 clones, with about 87% occurring only once. The rearrangement links TRBV6-5 to TRBJ1-1, with 10 bases that match TRBD1. The sequence was collected from a young man in good health. The sample was blood. For the CDR3, the DNA is TGTGCCAGCAGCGTAAAGGGACAGGGGCTTGAAGCTTTCTTT. Encoded protein: CASSVKGQGLEAFF.